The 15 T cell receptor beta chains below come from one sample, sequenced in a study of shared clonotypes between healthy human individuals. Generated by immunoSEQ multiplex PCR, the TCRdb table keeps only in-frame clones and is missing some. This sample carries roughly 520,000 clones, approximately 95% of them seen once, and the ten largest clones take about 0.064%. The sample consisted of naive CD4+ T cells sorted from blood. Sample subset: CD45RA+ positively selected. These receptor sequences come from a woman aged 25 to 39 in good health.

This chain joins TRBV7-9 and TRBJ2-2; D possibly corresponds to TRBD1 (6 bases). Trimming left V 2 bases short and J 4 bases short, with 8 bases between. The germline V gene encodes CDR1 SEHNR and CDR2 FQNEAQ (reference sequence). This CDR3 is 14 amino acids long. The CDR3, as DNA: TGTGCCAGCAGCTTACCAGGGGTCACCGGGGAGCTGTTTTTT. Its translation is CASSLPGVTGELFF.

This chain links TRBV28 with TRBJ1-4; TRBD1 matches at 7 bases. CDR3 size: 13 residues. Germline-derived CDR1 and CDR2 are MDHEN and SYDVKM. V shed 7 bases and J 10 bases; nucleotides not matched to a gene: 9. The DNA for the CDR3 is TGTGCCAGCATTGGGCAGGGGGGAGGAAAACTGTTTTTT. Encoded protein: CASIGQGGGKLFF.

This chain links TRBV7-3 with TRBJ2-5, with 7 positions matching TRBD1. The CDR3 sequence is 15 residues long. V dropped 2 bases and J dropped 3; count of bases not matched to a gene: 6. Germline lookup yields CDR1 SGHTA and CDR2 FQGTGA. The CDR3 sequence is CASSLGRGWEETQYF. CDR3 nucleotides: TGTGCCAGCAGCTTAGGCAGGGGGTGGGAAGAGACCCAGTACTTC.

DNA for the CDR3: TGTGCCAGCAGCTTAGTTAGTAGGACTGAAGCTTTCTTT. Translating it yields CASSLVSRTEAFF. The chain employs TRBV7-9 and TRBJ1-1; no clear D gene. The germline CDR1 and CDR2 sequences are SEHNR and FQNEAQ (reference sequence). The CDR3 sequence is 13 residues long. V was trimmed by 1 base and J by 5 bases, leaving 8 bases between them.

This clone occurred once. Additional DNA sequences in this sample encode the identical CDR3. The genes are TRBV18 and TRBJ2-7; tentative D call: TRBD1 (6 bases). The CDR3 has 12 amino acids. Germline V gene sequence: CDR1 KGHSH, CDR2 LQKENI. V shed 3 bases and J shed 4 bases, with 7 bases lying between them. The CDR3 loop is CASSPGTYEQYF. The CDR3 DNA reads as TGTGCCAGCTCACCTGGGACATACGAGCAGTACTTC.

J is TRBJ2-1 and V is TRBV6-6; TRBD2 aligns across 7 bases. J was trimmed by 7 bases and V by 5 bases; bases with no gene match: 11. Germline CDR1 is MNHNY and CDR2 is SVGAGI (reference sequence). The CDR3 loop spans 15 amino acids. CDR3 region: CASSPGRELTNEQFF. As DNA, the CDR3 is TGTGCCAGCAGTCCGGGGCGGGAGTTAACGAATGAGCAGTTCTTC.

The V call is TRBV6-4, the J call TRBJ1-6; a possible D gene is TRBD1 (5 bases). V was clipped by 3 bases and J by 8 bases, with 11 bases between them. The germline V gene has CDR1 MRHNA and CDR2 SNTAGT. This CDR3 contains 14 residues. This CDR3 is CASSERDRDSPLHF. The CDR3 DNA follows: TGTGCCAGCAGTGAAAGGGACCGGGATTCACCCCTCCACTTT.

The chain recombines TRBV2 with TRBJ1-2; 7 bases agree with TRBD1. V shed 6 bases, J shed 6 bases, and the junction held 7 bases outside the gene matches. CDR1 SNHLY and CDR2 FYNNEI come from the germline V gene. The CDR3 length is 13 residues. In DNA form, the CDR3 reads TGTGCCAGCAGAGAGACAGGGAGGCATGGCTACACCTTC. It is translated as CASRETGRHGYTF. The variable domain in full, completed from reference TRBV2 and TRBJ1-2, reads EPEVTQTPSHQVTQMGQEVILRCVPISNHLYFYWYRQILGQKVEFLVSFYNNEISEKSEIFDDQFSVERPDGSNFTLKIRSTKLEDSAMYFCASRETGRHGYTFGSGTRLTVV.

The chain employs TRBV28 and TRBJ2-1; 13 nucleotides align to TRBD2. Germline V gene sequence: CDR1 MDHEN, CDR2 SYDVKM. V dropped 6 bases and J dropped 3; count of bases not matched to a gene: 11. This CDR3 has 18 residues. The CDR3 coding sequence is TGTGCCAGCAGCGCCATAGGACTAGCGGGAGTATTCTACAATGAGCAGTTCTTC. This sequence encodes CASSAIGLAGVFYNEQFF.

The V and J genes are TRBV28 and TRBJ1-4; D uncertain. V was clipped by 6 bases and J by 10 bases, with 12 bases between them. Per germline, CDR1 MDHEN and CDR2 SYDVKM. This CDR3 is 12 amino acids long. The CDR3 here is CASSRGLGKLFF. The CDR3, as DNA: TGTGCCAGCAGCCGGGGATTGGGAAAACTGTTTTTT.

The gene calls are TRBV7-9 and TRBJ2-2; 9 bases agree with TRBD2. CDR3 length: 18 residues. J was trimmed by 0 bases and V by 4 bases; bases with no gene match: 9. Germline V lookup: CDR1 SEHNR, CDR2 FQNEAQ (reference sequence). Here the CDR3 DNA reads TGTGCCAGCAGCTCCTCCTTTATAGCGGGAGCGAACACCGGGGAGCTGTTTTTT. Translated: CASSSSFIAGANTGELFF.

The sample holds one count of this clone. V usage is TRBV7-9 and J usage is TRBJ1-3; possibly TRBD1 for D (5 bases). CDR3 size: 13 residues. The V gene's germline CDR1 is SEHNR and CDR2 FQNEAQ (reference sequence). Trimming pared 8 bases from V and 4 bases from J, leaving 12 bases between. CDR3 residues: CASPGGSGNTIYF. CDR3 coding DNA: TGTGCCAGCCCGGGGGGGTCGGGAAACACCATATATTTT.

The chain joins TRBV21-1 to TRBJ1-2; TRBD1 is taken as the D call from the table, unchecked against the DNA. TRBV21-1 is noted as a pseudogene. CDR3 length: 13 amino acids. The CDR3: CASSKRIRGGYTF. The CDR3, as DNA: TGTGCCAGCAGCAAAAGAATTAGGGGTGGCTACACCTTC.

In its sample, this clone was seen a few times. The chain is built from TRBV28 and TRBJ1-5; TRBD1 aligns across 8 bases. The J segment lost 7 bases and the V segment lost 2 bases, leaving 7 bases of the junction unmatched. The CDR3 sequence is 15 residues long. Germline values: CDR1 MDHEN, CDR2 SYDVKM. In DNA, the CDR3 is TGTGCCAGCAGTTTACGGTCAGGGGGCGGGCAGCCCCAGCATTTT. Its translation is CASSLRSGGGQPQHF.

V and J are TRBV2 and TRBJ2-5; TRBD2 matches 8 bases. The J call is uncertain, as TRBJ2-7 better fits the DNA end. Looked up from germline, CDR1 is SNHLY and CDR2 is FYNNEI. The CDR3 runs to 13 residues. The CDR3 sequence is CASSNVAGLEQYF. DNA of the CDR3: TGTGCCAGCTCTAACGTAGCGGGACTCGAGCAGTACTTC.